This T cell receptor (beta chain) was obtained from a study of cytomegalovirus exposure and HLA in healthy donors. Study context: The same platform as the roughly 670 first-cohort repertoires was used for the 110 or so validation repertoires, a later analysis reported. General study results and limits: In the roughly 120 validation repertoires, a later analysis found that first-cohort TCR clusters tended to co-occur. Among TCR beta chains, those listed as cytomegalovirus-associated numbered some 160. Accounts indicate the classifier identified cytomegalovirus status with strong specificity and sensitivity.

The protocol was immunoSEQ multiplex PCR, while the TCRdb copy is restricted to in-frame clones and leaves out a portion. The table lists about 98,000 clones, approximately 94% of them singletons. Points on this clone: Its antigen is currently unknown.

Trimming took off 3 bases at V and 8 bases at J, with 4 bases between the two ends. The CDR3 length is 10 residues. CDR1 is SEHNR and CDR2 is FQNEAQ in the germline V gene (reference sequence). The source material was PBMCs. The TCR was taken from a woman aged 18-29 years in good health and CMV-seronegative. This chain joins TRBV7-9 and TRBJ1-1; D is unresolved. The CDR3 nucleotides read TGTGCCAGCAGCTTGAGAGAAGCTTTCTTT. Translation: CASSLREAFF.